These T cell receptor beta chains were read from a single sample in a study of shared clonotypes between healthy human individuals. Clones were sequenced by immunoSEQ multiplex PCR, and TCRdb holds only the in-frame ones, with some missing. In the table there are some 630,000 clones, less than 80% of which are singletons. Sequences were obtained from memory CD4+ T cells sorted from blood. The receptors stem from a woman aged 25 to 39 in good health. CDR3s include the opening cysteine and the closing phenylalanine or tryptophan. A D gene is named only where the DNA matches it firmly.

CDR3 protein: CSVYRGRTEAFF; D gene: TRBD1; J gene: TRBJ1-1; V gene: TRBV29-1; CDR3 length: 12
CDR3 protein: CASSFTSGSREQYF; D gene: TRBD2; J gene: TRBJ2-7; V gene: TRBV7-9; CDR3 length: 14
CDR3 protein: CATSRELAGGGEQFF; D gene: TRBD2; J gene: TRBJ2-1; V gene: TRBV15; CDR3 length: 15
CDR3 protein: CASRREGAGVYQPQHF; D gene: .; J gene: TRBJ1-5; V gene: TRBV28; CDR3 length: 16
CDR3 protein: CASSSGTYRDGNEKLFF; D gene: .; J gene: TRBJ1-4; V gene: TRBV5-1; CDR3 length: 17
CDR3 protein: CASRDRGLNEKLFF; D gene: TRBD1; J gene: TRBJ1-4; V gene: TRBV6-6; CDR3 length: 14
CDR3 protein: CASSPGTGSNQPQHF; D gene: TRBD1; J gene: TRBJ1-5; V gene: TRBV18; CDR3 length: 15
CDR3 protein: CASRPGQGTKGTQYF; D gene: TRBD1; J gene: TRBJ2-5; V gene: TRBV5-1; CDR3 length: 15
CDR3 protein: CATSRDHGTSDQETQYF; D gene: TRBD2; J gene: TRBJ2-5; V gene: TRBV15; CDR3 length: 17
CDR3 protein: CASSYGHGGQQYF; D gene: .; J gene: TRBJ2-7; V gene: TRBV6-5; CDR3 length: 13
CDR3 protein: CASSPDWDTQYF; D gene: .; J gene: TRBJ2-3; V gene: TRBV7-9; CDR3 length: 12
CDR3 protein: CASSSAGDKTNYGYTF; D gene: .; J gene: TRBJ1-2; V gene: TRBV7-9; CDR3 length: 16
CDR3 protein: CASSPRVLMNEQYF; D gene: .; J gene: .; V gene: TRBV27; CDR3 length: 14
CDR3 protein: CASRSWGGVDTQYF; D gene: TRBD2; J gene: TRBJ2-3; V gene: TRBV28; CDR3 length: 14
CDR3 protein: CASSFSRSYEQYF; D gene: .; J gene: TRBJ2-7; V gene: TRBV28; CDR3 length: 13
CDR3 protein: CASYTGQGKSGRSNEQFF; D gene: TRBD2; J gene: TRBJ2-1; V gene: TRBV18; CDR3 length: 18
CDR3 protein: CASSFDSGASYEQYF; D gene: TRBD2; J gene: TRBJ2-7; V gene: TRBV5-4; CDR3 length: 15
CDR3 protein: CASHKDSSYEQYF; D gene: .; J gene: TRBJ2-7; V gene: TRBV28; CDR3 length: 13
CDR3 protein: CASRLVSGANVLTF; D gene: .; J gene: TRBJ2-6; V gene: TRBV6-5; CDR3 length: 14
CDR3 protein: CASSDYRGPDSNYGYTF; D gene: TRBD1; J gene: TRBJ1-2; V gene: TRBV6-1; CDR3 length: 17
CDR3 protein: CASSLGPTLSYEQYF; D gene: .; J gene: TRBJ2-7; V gene: TRBV7-8; CDR3 length: 15
CDR3 protein: CASSRQARETQYF; D gene: .; J gene: TRBJ2-5; V gene: TRBV27; CDR3 length: 13
CDR3 protein: CASSLTGQNNEKLFF; D gene: .; J gene: TRBJ1-4; V gene: TRBV28; CDR3 length: 15
CDR3 protein: CASRPGQGAAGNTIYF; D gene: TRBD1; J gene: TRBJ1-3; V gene: TRBV11-2; CDR3 length: 16
CDR3 protein: CACSSWKGLAGDETQYF; D gene: TRBD2; J gene: TRBJ2-5; V gene: TRBV5-1; CDR3 length: 17
CDR3 protein: CAWSSRQGVSYEQYF; D gene: TRBD1; J gene: TRBJ2-7; V gene: TRBV30; CDR3 length: 15
CDR3 protein: CASSGGTGRSSYEQYF; D gene: TRBD1; J gene: TRBJ2-7; V gene: TRBV5-1; CDR3 length: 16
CDR3 protein: CASSFRGTAASYGYTF; D gene: TRBD1; J gene: TRBJ1-2; V gene: TRBV18; CDR3 length: 16
CDR3 protein: CASSIDRGGSYEQYF; D gene: TRBD2; J gene: TRBJ2-7; V gene: TRBV19; CDR3 length: 15
CDR3 protein: CATSRYRGLSNQPQHF; D gene: TRBD1; J gene: TRBJ1-5; V gene: TRBV15; CDR3 length: 16
CDR3 protein: CASSRRGAGGSTDTQYF; D gene: .; J gene: TRBJ2-3; V gene: TRBV4-2; CDR3 length: 17
CDR3 protein: CASSAPGQQDEKLFF; D gene: TRBD1; J gene: TRBJ1-4; V gene: TRBV9; CDR3 length: 15
CDR3 protein: CASSQSSGSGNTIYF; D gene: .; J gene: TRBJ1-3; V gene: TRBV16; CDR3 length: 15
CDR3 protein: CASSPSGTGLNTEAFF; D gene: TRBD1; J gene: TRBJ1-1; V gene: TRBV18; CDR3 length: 16
CDR3 protein: CASSLRLAGYEQYF; D gene: TRBD2; J gene: TRBJ2-7; V gene: TRBV28; CDR3 length: 14
CDR3 protein: CASTDTSGANVLTF; D gene: .; J gene: TRBJ2-6; V gene: TRBV5-3; CDR3 length: 14
CDR3 protein: CASSSYRTPYEQYF; D gene: .; J gene: TRBJ2-7; V gene: TRBV11-2; CDR3 length: 14
CDR3 protein: CASSQDMAKDYGYTF; D gene: .; J gene: TRBJ1-2; V gene: TRBV4-1; CDR3 length: 15
CDR3 protein: CASRGGHAGANVLTF; D gene: .; J gene: TRBJ2-6; V gene: TRBV2; CDR3 length: 15
CDR3 protein: CASSEDPSGANVLTF; D gene: .; J gene: TRBJ2-6; V gene: TRBV6-1; CDR3 length: 15
CDR3 protein: CASSFDDQPQHF; D gene: .; J gene: TRBJ1-5; V gene: TRBV19; CDR3 length: 12
CDR3 protein: CASSSGLAGAYEQYF; D gene: TRBD2; J gene: TRBJ2-7; V gene: TRBV5-4; CDR3 length: 15
CDR3 protein: CASSYWGQGETQYF; D gene: TRBD1; J gene: TRBJ2-5; V gene: TRBV6-6; CDR3 length: 14
CDR3 protein: CASKLERDTGELFF; D gene: .; J gene: TRBJ2-2; V gene: TRBV2; CDR3 length: 14
CDR3 protein: CASSNRDRAFF; D gene: TRBD1; J gene: TRBJ1-1; V gene: TRBV6-1; CDR3 length: 11
CDR3 protein: CASSIRRESNEQFF; D gene: TRBD2; J gene: TRBJ2-1; V gene: TRBV19; CDR3 length: 14
CDR3 protein: CASSISGRRGNEQFF; D gene: TRBD2; J gene: TRBJ2-1; V gene: TRBV10-1; CDR3 length: 15